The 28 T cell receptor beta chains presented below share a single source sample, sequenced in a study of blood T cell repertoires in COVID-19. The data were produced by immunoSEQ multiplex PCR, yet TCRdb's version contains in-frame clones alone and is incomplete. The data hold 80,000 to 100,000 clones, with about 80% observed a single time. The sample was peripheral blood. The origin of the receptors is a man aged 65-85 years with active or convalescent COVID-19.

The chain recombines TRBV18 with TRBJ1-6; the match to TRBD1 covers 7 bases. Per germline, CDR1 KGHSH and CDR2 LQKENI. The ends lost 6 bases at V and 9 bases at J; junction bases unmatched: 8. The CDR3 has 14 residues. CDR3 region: CASSSDRVGSPLHF. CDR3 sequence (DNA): TGTGCCAGCTCGTCCGACAGGGTGGGTTCACCCCTCCACTTT.

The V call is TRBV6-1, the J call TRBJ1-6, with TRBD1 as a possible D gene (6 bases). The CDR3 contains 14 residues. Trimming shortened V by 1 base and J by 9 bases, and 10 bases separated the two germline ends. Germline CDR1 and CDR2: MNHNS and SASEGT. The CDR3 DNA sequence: TGTGCCAGCAGTGAAGTGGGACAAGGTTCACCCCTCCACTTT. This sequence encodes CASSEVGQGSPLHF.

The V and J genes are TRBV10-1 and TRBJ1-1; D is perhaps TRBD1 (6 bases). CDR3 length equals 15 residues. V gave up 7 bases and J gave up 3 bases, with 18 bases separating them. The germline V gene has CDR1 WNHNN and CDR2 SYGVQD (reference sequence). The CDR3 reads CASTGAGAKDTEAFF. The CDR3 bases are TGCGCCAGCACGGGGGCGGGAGCGAAAGACACTGAAGCTTTCTTT.

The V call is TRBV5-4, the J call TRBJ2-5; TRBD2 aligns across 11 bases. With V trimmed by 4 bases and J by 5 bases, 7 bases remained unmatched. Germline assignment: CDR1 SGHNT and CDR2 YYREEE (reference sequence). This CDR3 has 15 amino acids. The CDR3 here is CASSVAGGSWETQYF. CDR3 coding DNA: TGTGCCAGCAGCGTAGCGGGGGGGAGTTGGGAGACCCAGTACTTC.

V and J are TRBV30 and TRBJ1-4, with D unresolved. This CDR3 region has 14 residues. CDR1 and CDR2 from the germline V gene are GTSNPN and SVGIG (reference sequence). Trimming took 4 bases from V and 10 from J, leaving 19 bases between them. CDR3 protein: CAWTNLGSLGKLFF. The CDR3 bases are TGTGCCTGGACTAACCTCGGTTCACTCGGAAAACTGTTTTTT.

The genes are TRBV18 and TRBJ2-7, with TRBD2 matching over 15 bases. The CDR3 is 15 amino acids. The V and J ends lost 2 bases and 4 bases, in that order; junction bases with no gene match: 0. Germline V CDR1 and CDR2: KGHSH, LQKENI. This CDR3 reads CASSPGTSGGYEQYF. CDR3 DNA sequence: TGTGCCAGCTCACCAGGGACTAGCGGGGGGTACGAGCAGTACTTC.

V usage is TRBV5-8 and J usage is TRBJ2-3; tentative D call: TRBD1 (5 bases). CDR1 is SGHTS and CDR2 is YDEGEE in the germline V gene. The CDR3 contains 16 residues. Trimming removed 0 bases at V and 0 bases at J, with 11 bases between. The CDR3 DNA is TGTGCCAGCAGCTTGGTCCCACAGGTCAGCACAGATACGCAGTATTTT. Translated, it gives CASSLVPQVSTDTQYF.

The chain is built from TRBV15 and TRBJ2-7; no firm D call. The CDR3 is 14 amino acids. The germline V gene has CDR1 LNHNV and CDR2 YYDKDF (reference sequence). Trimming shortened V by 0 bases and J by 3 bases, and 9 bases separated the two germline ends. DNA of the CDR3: TGTGCCACCAGCAGAGATCTGGGCCACTACGAGCAGTACTTC. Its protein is CATSRDLGHYEQYF.

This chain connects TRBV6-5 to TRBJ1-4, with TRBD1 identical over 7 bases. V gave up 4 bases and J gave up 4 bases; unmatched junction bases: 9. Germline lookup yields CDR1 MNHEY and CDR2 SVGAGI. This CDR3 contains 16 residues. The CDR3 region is CASSFLPTGLNEKLFF. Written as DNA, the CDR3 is TGTGCCAGCAGTTTTTTGCCGACAGGGCTTAATGAAAAACTGTTTTTT.

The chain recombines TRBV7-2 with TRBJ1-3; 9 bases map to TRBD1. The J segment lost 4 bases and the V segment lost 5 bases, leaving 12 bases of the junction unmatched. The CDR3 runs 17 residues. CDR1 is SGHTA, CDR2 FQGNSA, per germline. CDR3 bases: TGTGCCAGCAGCGTACACAGGGGGCGATTCGCAGGAAACACCATATATTTT. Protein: CASSVHRGRFAGNTIYF.

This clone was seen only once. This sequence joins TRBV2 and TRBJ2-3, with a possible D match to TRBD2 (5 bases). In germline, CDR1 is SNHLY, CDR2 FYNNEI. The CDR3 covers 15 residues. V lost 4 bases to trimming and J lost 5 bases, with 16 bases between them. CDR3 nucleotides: TGTGCCAGCAGTGCGGGATACCCTCCTAAAGATACGCAGTATTTT. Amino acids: CASSAGYPPKDTQYF.

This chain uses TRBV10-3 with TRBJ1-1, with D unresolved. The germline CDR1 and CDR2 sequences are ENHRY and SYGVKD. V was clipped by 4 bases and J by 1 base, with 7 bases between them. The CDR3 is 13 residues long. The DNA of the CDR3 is TGTGCCATCAGTGGGGCTGGGAACACTGAAGCTTTCTTT. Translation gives CAISGAGNTEAFF.

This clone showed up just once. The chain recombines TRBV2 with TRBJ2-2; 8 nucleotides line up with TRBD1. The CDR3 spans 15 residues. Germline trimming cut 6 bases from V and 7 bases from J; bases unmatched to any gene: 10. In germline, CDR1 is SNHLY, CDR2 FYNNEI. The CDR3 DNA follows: TGTGCCAGCAGAAAGACAGGGGTTGCGGGCGGGGAGCTGTTTTTT. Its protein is CASRKTGVAGGELFF.

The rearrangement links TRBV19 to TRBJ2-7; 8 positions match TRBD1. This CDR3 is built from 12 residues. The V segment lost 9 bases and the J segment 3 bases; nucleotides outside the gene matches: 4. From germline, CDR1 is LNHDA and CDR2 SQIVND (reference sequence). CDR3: CASRGLSYEQYF. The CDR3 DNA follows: TGTGCCAGCAGGGGGCTGAGCTACGAGCAGTACTTC.

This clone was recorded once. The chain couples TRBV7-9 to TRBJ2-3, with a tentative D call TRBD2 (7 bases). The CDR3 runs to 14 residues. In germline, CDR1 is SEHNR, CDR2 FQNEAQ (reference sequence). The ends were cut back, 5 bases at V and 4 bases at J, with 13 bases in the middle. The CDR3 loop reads CASSARGPADTQYF. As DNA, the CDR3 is TGTGCCAGCAGCGCGCGGGGGCCGGCAGATACGCAGTATTTT.

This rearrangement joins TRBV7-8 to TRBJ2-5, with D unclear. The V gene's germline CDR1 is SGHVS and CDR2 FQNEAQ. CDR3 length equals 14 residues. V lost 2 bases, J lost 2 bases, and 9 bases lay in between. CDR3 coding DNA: TGTGCCAGCAGCTTATTCCGAGAACAAGAGACCCAGTACTTC. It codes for CASSLFREQETQYF.

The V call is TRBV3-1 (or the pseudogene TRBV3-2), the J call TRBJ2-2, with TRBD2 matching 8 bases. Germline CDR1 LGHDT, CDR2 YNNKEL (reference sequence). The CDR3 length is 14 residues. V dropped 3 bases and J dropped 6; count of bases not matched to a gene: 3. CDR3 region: CASSQAGGPGELFF. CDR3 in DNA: TGTGCCAGCAGCCAGGCGGGGGGCCCCGGGGAGCTGTTTTTT.

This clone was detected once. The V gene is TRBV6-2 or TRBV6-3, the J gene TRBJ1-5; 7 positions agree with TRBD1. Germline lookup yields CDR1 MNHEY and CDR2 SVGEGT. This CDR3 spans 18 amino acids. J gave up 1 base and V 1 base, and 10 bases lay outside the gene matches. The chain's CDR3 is CASSYLGQRVQSNQPQHF. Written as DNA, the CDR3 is TGTGCCAGCAGTTACTTGGGACAGCGGGTGCAAAGCAATCAGCCCCAGCATTTT.

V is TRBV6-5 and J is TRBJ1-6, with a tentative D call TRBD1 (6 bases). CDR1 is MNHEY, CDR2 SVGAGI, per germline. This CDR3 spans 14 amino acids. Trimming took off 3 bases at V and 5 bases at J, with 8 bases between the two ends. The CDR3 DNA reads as TGTGCCAGCAGTTATAGGACAGATAATTCACCCCTCCACTTT. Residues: CASSYRTDNSPLHF.

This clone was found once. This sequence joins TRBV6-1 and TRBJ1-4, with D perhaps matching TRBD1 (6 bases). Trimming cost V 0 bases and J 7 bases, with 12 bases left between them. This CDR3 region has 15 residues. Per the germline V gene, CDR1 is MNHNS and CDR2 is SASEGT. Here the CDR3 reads CASSEARGGGEKLFF. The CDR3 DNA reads TGTGCCAGCAGTGAAGCGAGGGGGGGAGGTGAAAAACTGTTTTTT.

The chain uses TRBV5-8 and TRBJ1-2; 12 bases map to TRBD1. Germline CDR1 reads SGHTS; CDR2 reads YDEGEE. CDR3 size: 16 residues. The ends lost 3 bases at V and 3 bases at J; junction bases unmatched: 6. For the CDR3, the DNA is TGTGCCAGCAGCTGGGCCGGGACAGGGGGCGACTATGGCTACACCTTC. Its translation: CASSWAGTGGDYGYTF.

CDR3 sequence: CASSWTGISNQPQHF. The CDR3, as DNA: TGTGCCAGCAGCTGGACAGGGATCAGCAATCAGCCCCAGCATTTT. The rearrangement links TRBV27 to TRBJ1-5, with TRBD1 matching over 8 bases. This CDR3 region has 15 residues. Per germline, CDR1 MNHEY and CDR2 SMNVEV (reference sequence). Trimming removed 6 bases from V and 1 base from J; junction bases left unmatched: 5.

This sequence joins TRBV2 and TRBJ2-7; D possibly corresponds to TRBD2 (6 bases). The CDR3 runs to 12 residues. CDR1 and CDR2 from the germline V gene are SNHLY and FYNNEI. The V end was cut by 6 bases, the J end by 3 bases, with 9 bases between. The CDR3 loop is CASRGGVYEQYF. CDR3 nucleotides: TGTGCCAGCAGGGGCGGGGTCTACGAGCAGTACTTC.

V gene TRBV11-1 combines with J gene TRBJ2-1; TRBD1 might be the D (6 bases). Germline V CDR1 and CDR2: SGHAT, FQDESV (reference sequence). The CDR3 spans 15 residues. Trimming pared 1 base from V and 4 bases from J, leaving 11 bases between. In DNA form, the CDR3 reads TGTGCCAGCAGCTTAGTAGGGGGTTTGTACAATGAGCAGTTCTTC. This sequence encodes CASSLVGGLYNEQFF.

For the CDR3, the DNA is TGTGCCAGCAGCTTAGGGGACTCGGGACAGAGGATCTCTGGGGCCAACGTCCTGACTTTC. It specifies CASSLGDSGQRISGANVLTF. The genes are TRBV7-8 and TRBJ2-6, with D tentatively TRBD1 (7 bases). Germline assignment: CDR1 SGHVS and CDR2 FQNEAQ. The CDR3 contains 20 residues. The ends were cut back, 1 base at V and 0 bases at J, with 19 bases in the middle.

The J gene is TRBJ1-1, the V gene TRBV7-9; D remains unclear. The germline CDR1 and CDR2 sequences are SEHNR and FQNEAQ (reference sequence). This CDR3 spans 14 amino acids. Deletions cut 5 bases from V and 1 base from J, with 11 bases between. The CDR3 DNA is TGTGCCAGCAGCCTCGATTCAGGGAACACTGAAGCTTTCTTT. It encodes CASSLDSGNTEAFF.

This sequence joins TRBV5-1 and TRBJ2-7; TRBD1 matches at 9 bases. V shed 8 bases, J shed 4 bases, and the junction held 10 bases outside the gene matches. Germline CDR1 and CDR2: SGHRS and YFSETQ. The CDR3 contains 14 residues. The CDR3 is CASNTGQGEYEQYF. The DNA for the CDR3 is TGCGCCAGTAATACGGGACAGGGCGAATACGAGCAGTACTTC.

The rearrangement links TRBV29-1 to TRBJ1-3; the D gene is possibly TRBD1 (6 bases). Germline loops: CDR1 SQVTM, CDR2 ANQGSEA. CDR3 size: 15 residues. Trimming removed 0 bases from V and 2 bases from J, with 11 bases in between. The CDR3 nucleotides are TGCAGCGTTGAAGATCGTACAGGGACTGGAAACACCATATATTTT. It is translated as CSVEDRTGTGNTIYF.